These 23 T cell receptor beta chains were all obtained from the same sample, sequenced in a study of cytomegalovirus exposure and HLA in healthy donors. The PCR was carried out with 60 Vbeta primers and 13 Jbeta primers. Repertoires were generated with immunoSEQ multiplex PCR, while TCRdb's copy carries only in-frame clones and drops some. The repertoire table contains around 100,000 clones. Sequenced sample: PBMCs. Receptor source: a man aged 45 to 65 in good health and CMV-seronegative.

The J gene is TRBJ2-1, the V gene TRBV19; 8 nucleotides align to TRBD1. The germline gives CDR1 LNHDA, CDR2 SQIVND (reference sequence). J lost 7 bases, V lost 3 bases, and 8 bases had no gene match. The CDR3 is 15 amino acids. CDR3 in DNA: TGTGCCAGTAGTATTGTGACAGGGGCCGGGAATGAGCAGTTCTTC. Amino acids: CASSIVTGAGNEQFF.

This chain joins TRBV7-2 and TRBJ2-1; TRBD1 aligns across 7 bases. The ends lost 2 bases at V and 5 bases at J; junction bases unmatched: 6. Germline CDR1 is SGHTA and CDR2 is FQGNSA. The length of the CDR3 is 15 residues. This chain's CDR3 is CASSLRGQKNNEQFF. The CDR3 nucleotides read TGTGCCAGCAGCTTAAGGGGACAGAAGAACAATGAGCAGTTCTTC.

The chain recombines TRBV7-9 with TRBJ2-7; D is perhaps TRBD2 (6 bases). The V gene's germline CDR1 is SEHNR and CDR2 FQNEAQ (reference sequence). The V and J ends lost 5 bases and 4 bases respectively, with 15 bases between them. This CDR3 has 14 residues. The CDR3 nucleotides read TGTGCCAGCAGCCCTACATGGGACTCATACGAGCAGTACTTC. Amino acids: CASSPTWDSYEQYF.

V and J are TRBV18 and TRBJ2-1; D not certain. Trimming left V 4 bases short and J 7 bases short, with 14 bases between. CDR1 KGHSH and CDR2 LQKENI come from the germline V gene. This CDR3 is built from 14 residues. This chain's CDR3 is CASSLQLGPNEQFF. The CDR3 nucleotides read TGTGCCAGCTCACTGCAATTGGGCCCGAATGAGCAGTTCTTC.

The gene calls are TRBV12-5 and TRBJ2-3, with TRBD1 matching 8 bases. The CDR3 totals 15 residues. V trimming: 1 base; J trimming: 1 base; junction bases outside the gene matches: 1. CDR1 and CDR2 (germline): LGHNT, FRNRAP. In nucleotides, the CDR3 is TGTGCTAGTGGTTTGGCAGGGGGCCGCACAGATACGCAGTATTTT. This translates into CASGLAGGRTDTQYF.

The gene calls are TRBV5-6 and TRBJ1-1, with D uncertain. This CDR3 region has 14 residues. The germline V gene has CDR1 SGHDT and CDR2 YYEEEE. Trimming took 3 bases from V and 7 from J, leaving 16 bases between them. CDR3 sequence reads: CASSWQTRRGEAFF. The CDR3 DNA is TGTGCCAGCAGCTGGCAGACTCGGCGGGGTGAAGCTTTCTTT.

The V call is TRBV7-6, the J call TRBJ1-4, with a possible D match to TRBD1 (6 bases). V dropped 5 bases and J dropped 7 bases, with 17 bases sitting between them. The germline V gene encodes CDR1 SGHVS and CDR2 FNYEAQ. The CDR3 length is 15 residues. The CDR3, as DNA: TGTGCCAGCAGCCGCATGGGGGGGGCAACTGAAAAACTGTTTTTT. It yields the protein CASSRMGGATEKLFF.

The chain recombines TRBV4-1 with TRBJ2-5; 11 bases match TRBD1. V lost 3 bases to trimming and J lost 1 base; unmatched junction nucleotides: 4. This CDR3 has 16 amino acids. Germline CDR1 is MGHRA and CDR2 is YSYEKL. CDR3 loop: CASSHWDRGGQETQYF. In nucleotides, the CDR3 is TGCGCCAGCAGCCATTGGGACAGGGGGGGCCAAGAGACCCAGTACTTC.

The chain couples TRBV19 to TRBJ1-1; 8 nucleotides align to TRBD1. Germline-derived CDR1 and CDR2 are LNHDA and SQIVND (reference sequence). The V segment lost 4 bases and the J segment 3 bases; nucleotides outside the gene matches: 4. This CDR3 has 14 residues. The CDR3: CASSSGQGDTEAFF. The CDR3 region has the DNA TGTGCCAGTAGTAGCGGACAGGGCGACACTGAAGCTTTCTTT. The entire variable domain, with the rest obtained from reference TRBV19 and TRBJ1-1, is as follows: DGGITQSPKYLFRKEGQNVTLSCEQNLNHDAMYWYRQDPGQGLRLIYYSQIVNDFQKGDIAEGYSVSREKKESFPLTVTSAQKNPTAFYLCASSSGQGDTEAFFGQGTRLTVV.

This chain links TRBV6-5 with TRBJ2-7; the D is unclear. V was shortened by 6 bases and J by 7 bases, with 13 bases between the two germline ends. Germline assignment: CDR1 MNHEY and CDR2 SVGAGI. CDR3 length: 12 residues. CDR3 nucleotide sequence: TGTGCCAGCAGCAATTTACGTCGGGAGCAGTACTTC. This encodes CASSNLRREQYF.

The J gene is TRBJ2-7, the V gene TRBV7-6, with a weak D call TRBD2 (5 bases). V dropped 5 bases and J dropped 2 bases, with 13 bases sitting between them. CDR1 and CDR2 from the germline V gene are SGHVS and FNYEAQ. CDR3 length: 14 amino acids. The CDR3 DNA sequence: TGTGCCAGCAGCCCCGGACTCGGTGCCTACGAGCAGTACTTC. Encoded protein: CASSPGLGAYEQYF.

V and J are TRBV6-6 and TRBJ2-1; 10 nucleotides align to TRBD2. Per the germline V gene, CDR1 is MNHNY and CDR2 is SVGAGI (reference sequence). This CDR3 has 16 amino acids. The V and J ends lost 6 bases and 10 bases, in that order; junction bases with no gene match: 15. For the CDR3, the DNA is TGTGCCAGCAGGCCCGGAAGTGAGCGGGAGGGCCGAGAGCAGTTCTTC. The encoded protein is CASRPGSEREGREQFF.

The V and J genes are TRBV18 and TRBJ1-1; 9 bases map to TRBD1. Per germline, CDR1 KGHSH and CDR2 LQKENI. Trimming removed 8 bases from V and 4 bases from J; junction bases left unmatched: 14. This CDR3 region has 16 residues. CDR3 in amino acids: CASALFPGQGSTEAFF. CDR3 sequence (DNA): TGTGCCAGCGCCCTTTTTCCGGGACAGGGATCCACTGAAGCTTTCTTT.

The V and J genes are TRBV4-3 and TRBJ2-7; possibly TRBD2 for D (5 bases). V shed 0 bases and J shed 7 bases, with 13 bases lying between them. CDR1 and CDR2 from the germline V gene are LGHNA and YSLEER. The length of the CDR3 is 14 residues. The DNA of the CDR3 is TGCGCCAGCAGCCAAGATGTAGGGCCGGGGGAGCAGTACTTC. Translated, it gives CASSQDVGPGEQYF.

This chain connects TRBV27 to TRBJ2-6; 8 positions match TRBD1. The CDR3 has 17 residues. Germline CDR1 reads MNHEY; CDR2 reads SMNVEV (reference sequence). V dropped 5 bases and J dropped 0; count of bases not matched to a gene: 6. The CDR3 nucleotides read TGTGCCAGCAGTCCCTGGACAGGGAACTCTGGGGCCAACGTCCTGACTTTC. Its protein product is CASSPWTGNSGANVLTF. The variable domain in full, completed from reference TRBV27 and TRBJ2-6, reads EAQVTQNPRYLITVTGKKLTVTCSQNMNHEYMSWYRQDPGLGLRQIYYSMNVEVTDKGDVPEGYKVSRKEKRNFPLILESPSPNQTSLYFCASSPWTGNSGANVLTFGAGSRLTVL.

This chain joins TRBV5-1 and TRBJ1-2; D is ambiguous. V was clipped by 4 bases and J by 7 bases, with 14 bases between them. The CDR3 sequence is 13 residues long. Germline V gene lookup returns CDR1 SGHRS and CDR2 YFSETQ. CDR3 in DNA: TGCGCCAGCAGCACCGGAGGCGCGGGTGGCTACACCTTC. Its translation: CASSTGGAGGYTF.

The rearrangement joins TRBV5-5 to TRBJ1-1; D is possibly TRBD1 (5 bases). V was shortened by 6 bases and J by 0 bases, with 12 bases between the two germline ends. The CDR3 covers 14 residues. The germline V gene encodes CDR1 SGHKS and CDR2 YYEKEE (reference sequence). The DNA of the CDR3 is TGTGCCAGCACCCGGGGGGGGATGAACACTGAAGCTTTCTTT. Amino acid sequence: CASTRGGMNTEAFF.

The gene calls are TRBV18 and TRBJ1-6, with 8 bases matching TRBD1. Germline loops: CDR1 KGHSH, CDR2 LQKENI. The CDR3 extends over 14 amino acids. V shed 1 base, J shed 10 bases, and the junction held 3 bases outside the gene matches. The CDR3 reads CASSPLQGESPLHF. CDR3 in DNA: TGTGCCAGCTCACCACTACAGGGGGAATCACCCCTCCACTTT.

DNA of the CDR3: TGTGCCAGCAGTGAACTGACAGCCTACTATGGCTACACCTTC. Its translation is CASSELTAYYGYTF. This rearrangement joins TRBV2 to TRBJ1-2; tentatively, D is TRBD1 (5 bases). V shed 2 bases and J shed 3 bases, with 10 bases lying between them. Germline V gene data show CDR1 as SNHLY and CDR2 as FYNNEI. This CDR3 has 14 amino acids.

J is TRBJ2-7 and V is TRBV7-6; no firm D call. V was trimmed by 5 bases and J by 2 bases, leaving 16 bases between them. The CDR3 loop spans 15 amino acids. The germline V gene has CDR1 SGHVS and CDR2 FNYEAQ. Written as DNA, the CDR3 is TGTGCCAGCAGCGATCGCCCAGGCCCTACCTACGAGCAGTACTTC. Translation: CASSDRPGPTYEQYF.

The rearrangement joins TRBV19 to TRBJ1-5; D is ambiguous. V lost 7 bases, J lost 4 bases, and 11 bases lay in between. The length of the CDR3 is 13 residues. Germline assignment: CDR1 LNHDA and CDR2 SQIVND (reference sequence). In nucleotides, the CDR3 is TGTGCCAGTAAGCTCCGGGAAAATCAGCCCCAGCATTTT. Translated: CASKLRENQPQHF.

This chain joins TRBV19 and TRBJ2-7; D is uncertain. In germline, CDR1 is LNHDA, CDR2 SQIVND (reference sequence). This CDR3 spans 13 amino acids. V lost 3 bases to trimming and J lost 3 bases, with 9 bases between them. CDR3 in DNA: TGTGCCAGTAGTATTACGCCGGGCTACGAGCAGTACTTC. It is translated as CASSITPGYEQYF.

The rearrangement joins TRBV27 to TRBJ1-2; TRBD1 is a possible D gene (6 bases). Germline V gene lookup returns CDR1 MNHEY and CDR2 SMNVEV (reference sequence). CDR3 size: 13 residues. Trimming took 7 bases from V and 4 from J, leaving 13 bases between them. This CDR3 is CASNSGAGYGYTF. CDR3 coding DNA: TGTGCCAGCAATTCAGGGGCAGGCTATGGCTACACCTTC.